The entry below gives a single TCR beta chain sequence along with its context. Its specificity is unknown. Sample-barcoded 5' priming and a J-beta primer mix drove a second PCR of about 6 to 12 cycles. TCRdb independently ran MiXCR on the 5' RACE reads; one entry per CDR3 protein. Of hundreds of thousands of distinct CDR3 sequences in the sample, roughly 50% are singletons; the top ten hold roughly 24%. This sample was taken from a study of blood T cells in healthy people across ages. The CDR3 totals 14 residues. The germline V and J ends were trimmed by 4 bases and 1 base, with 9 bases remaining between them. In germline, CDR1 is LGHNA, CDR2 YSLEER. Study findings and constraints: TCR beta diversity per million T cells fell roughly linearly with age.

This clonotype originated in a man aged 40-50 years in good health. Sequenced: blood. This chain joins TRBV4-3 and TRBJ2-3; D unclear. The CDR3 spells CASSPQPGTDTQYF. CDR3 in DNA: TGCGCCAGCAGCCCCCAGCCAGGCACAGATACGCAGTATTTT.